At least ten counts were recorded for the clone carrying this T cell receptor beta chain. Its antigen is not known. CDR3 length: 15 amino acids. The V gene end was trimmed by 6 bases and the J gene end by 0 bases; junction bases not matched to a gene: 0. Germline CDR1 LNHDA, CDR2 SQIVND (reference sequence). With a J-beta primer mix and a sample-barcoded 5' primer, a second PCR ran about 6 to 11 cycles. Each CDR3 protein is one row after TCRdb ran MiXCR on the 5' RACE reads. This sample has 1.5 million to 2 million distinct CDR3 sequences, with roughly 30% found just once. The data were obtained in a study of blood T cells in healthy people across ages. Study observations and caveats: Unsorted PBMC input precluded a conclusive naive versus antigen-experienced comparison.

Drawing of peripheral blood yielded about 9.7 milliliters from each donor. The TCR comes from a woman aged 25-40 years in good health. The chain carries TRBV19 and TRBJ2-1, with 12 nucleotides matching TRBD2. Sequencing input: blood. CDR3: CASRTSGSSYNEQFF. CDR3 DNA sequence: TGTGCCAGTAGGACTAGCGGGAGCTCCTACAATGAGCAGTTCTTC.